One sample yielded the 19 T cell receptor beta chains listed below, sequenced in a study of early T cells in non-severe SARS-CoV-2 infection. TCRdb re-called the 5' RACE reads with MiXCR, one entry per CDR3 protein. The table includes 60,000 to 75,000 distinct CDR3 sequences, 9% to 10% detected once. Sequenced here: whole blood, sampled at baseline. These receptors all come from an adult who was a healthcare worker with PCR-confirmed SARS-CoV-2 infection or an uninfected control (not recorded which).

The table lists this clonotype with a few counts. The chain uses TRBV4-3 and TRBJ2-1; 8 bases align to TRBD2. In germline, CDR1 is LGHNA, CDR2 YSLEER. This CDR3 comprises 16 residues. V was pared by 5 bases and J by 8 bases, with 14 bases of the junction left unmatched. For the CDR3, the DNA is TGCGCCAGCAGCGGAGGACTAGCCGGAGATATAGATGAGCAGTTCTTC. Translation: CASSGGLAGDIDEQFF.

This clonotype was counted at least ten times. This sequence joins TRBV19 and TRBJ2-1; 9 nucleotides align to TRBD1. CDR3 length equals 14 residues. V shed 7 bases, J shed 2 bases, and the junction held 3 bases outside the gene matches. Germline V CDR1 and CDR2: LNHDA, SQIVND (reference sequence). The CDR3 region has the DNA TGTGCCAGTACCCGGGACAGGGCCTACAATGAGCAGTTCTTC. Protein: CASTRDRAYNEQFF.

This clonotype was found many times. The CDR3 bases are TGCGCCAGCAGCTTGGCCATGGAAGACTACACCTTC. Its translation is CASSLAMEDYTF. The V call is TRBV5-1, the J call TRBJ1-2; D unclear. Per germline, CDR1 SGHRS and CDR2 YFSETQ. CDR3 length: 12 residues. V gave up 0 bases and J gave up 10 bases, with 10 bases separating them.

This clonotype was counted a few times. V and J are TRBV7-8 and TRBJ2-6; a possible D gene is TRBD1 (5 bases). Per the germline V gene, CDR1 is SGHVS and CDR2 is FQNEAQ. The V and J ends lost 3 bases and 2 bases respectively, with 14 bases between them. The CDR3 runs 17 residues. The CDR3 DNA reads TGTGCCAGCAGCTTGACAGCTCCCATGCCTGGGGCCAACGTCCTGACTTTC. Amino acid sequence: CASSLTAPMPGANVLTF.

This clonotype appeared many times. CDR3 sequence: CSASGGMIYEQYF. The CDR3 region has the DNA TGCAGTGCTAGCGGGGGTATGATTTACGAGCAGTACTTC. The V gene is TRBV20-1, the J gene TRBJ2-7, with D maybe TRBD2 (6 bases). The CDR3 covers 13 residues. V was shortened by 3 bases and J by 4 bases, with 13 bases between the two germline ends. Germline V gene sequence: CDR1 DFQATT, CDR2 SNEGSKA (reference sequence).

This chain uses TRBV28 with TRBJ1-4; D call uncertain. Looked up from germline, CDR1 is MDHEN and CDR2 is SYDVKM. Trimming pared 7 bases from V and 5 bases from J, leaving 11 bases between. This CDR3 has 13 amino acids. CDR3 sequence reads: CASTGPNNEKLFF. CDR3 DNA: TGTGCCAGCACTGGTCCGAACAATGAAAAACTGTTTTTT. Complete variable domain (other parts from reference TRBV28 and TRBJ1-4): DVKVTQSSRYLVKRTGEKVFLECVQDMDHENMFWYRQDPGLGLRLIYFSYDVKMKEKGDIPEGYSVSREKKERFSLILESASTNQTSMYLCASTGPNNEKLFFGSGTQLSVL.

Many counts were recorded for this clonotype. V and J are TRBV13 and TRBJ2-2; TRBD2 agrees at 7 bases. There are 16 residues in the CDR3. V lost 3 bases to trimming and J lost 4 bases; unmatched junction nucleotides: 8. From germline, CDR1 is PRHDT and CDR2 FYEKMQ (reference sequence). As DNA, the CDR3 is TGTGCCAGCAGCTTCCTCGGCGGGAGCGTCACCGGGGAGCTGTTTTTT. It translates to CASSFLGGSVTGELFF.

This clonotype has only a few counts. V usage is TRBV19 and J usage is TRBJ1-1; 7 bases match TRBD1. Germline V gene sequence: CDR1 LNHDA, CDR2 SQIVND (reference sequence). This CDR3 has 15 amino acids. V trimming: 5 bases; J trimming: 6 bases; junction bases outside the gene matches: 12. The CDR3 DNA sequence: TGTGCCAGTAGTCCCTACCGGGACAGAGGCGCTGAAGCTTTCTTT. Its translation is CASSPYRDRGAEAFF. Drawing the rest from reference TRBV19 and TRBJ1-1, the complete variable domain is DGGITQSPKYLFRKEGQNVTLSCEQNLNHDAMYWYRQDPGQGLRLIYYSQIVNDFQKGDIAEGYSVSREKKESFPLTVTSAQKNPTAFYLCASSPYRDRGAEAFFGQGTRLTVV.

This clonotype was detected a few times. CDR3 sequence (DNA): TGTGCCAGCAGTGCCGGGACAGCGAACACCGGGGAGCTGTTTTTT. It yields the protein CASSAGTANTGELFF. V and J are TRBV6-1 and TRBJ2-2, with 7 bases aligning to TRBD1. The J segment lost 0 bases and the V segment lost 4 bases, leaving 2 bases of the junction unmatched. From germline, CDR1 is MNHNS and CDR2 SASEGT. CDR3 length: 15 residues.

This clonotype was seen repeatedly, ten times or more. The rearrangement links TRBV11-3 to TRBJ2-1; TRBD2 matches at 8 bases. Unmatched junction bases numbered 8, after V lost 5 bases and J lost 2 bases. The V gene's germline CDR1 is SGHNT and CDR2 YENEEA. The CDR3 has 16 amino acids. The CDR3 DNA reads TGTGCCAGCAGCCCCTCGGGCGGGAGGACCTACAATGAGCAGTTCTTC. Residues: CASSPSGGRTYNEQFF.

This clonotype has more than one count but fewer than ten. The chain carries TRBV4-3 and TRBJ2-2, with 7 bases that match TRBD2. Germline CDR1 LGHNA, CDR2 YSLEER. The V gene end was trimmed by 0 bases and the J gene end by 2 bases; junction bases not matched to a gene: 3. The CDR3 covers 16 residues. CDR3: CASSQDAGLNTGELFF. The CDR3 coding sequence is TGCGCCAGCAGCCAAGATGCGGGACTAAACACCGGGGAGCTGTTTTTT.

This clonotype was recorded a few times. The chain combines TRBV24-1 with TRBJ2-2; D is undetermined. The germline V gene encodes CDR1 KGHDR and CDR2 SFDVKD. The CDR3 totals 15 residues. V lost 0 bases, J lost 1 base, and 5 bases lay in between. The CDR3 sequence: CATSDLSRNTGELFF. CDR3 coding DNA: TGTGCCACCAGTGATTTGTCGCGGAACACCGGGGAGCTGTTTTTT.

The V and J genes are TRBV12-3 or TRBV12-4 and TRBJ2-1; tentatively, D is TRBD1 (5 bases). V was pared by 1 base and J by 8 bases, with 15 bases between. There are 15 residues in the CDR3. The CDR3 here is CASSLGGARVDEQFF. In nucleotides, the CDR3 is TGTGCCAGCAGTTTAGGGGGTGCCAGGGTCGATGAGCAGTTCTTC.

The chain carries TRBV2 and TRBJ2-1; D may be TRBD2 (6 bases). In germline, CDR1 is SNHLY, CDR2 FYNNEI. CDR3 length: 15 amino acids. V was cut by 3 bases and J by 3 bases, with 12 bases left in between. Written as DNA, the CDR3 is TGTGCCAGCAGTGATCCCGGGACTGACTACAATGAGCAGTTCTTC. Residues: CASSDPGTDYNEQFF.

This clonotype was recorded many times. The J gene is TRBJ2-1, the V gene TRBV7-2; TRBD2 might be the D (6 bases). Germline-derived CDR1 and CDR2 are SGHTA and FQGNSA. CDR3 length: 12 residues. The ends were cut back, 5 bases at V and 8 bases at J, with 10 bases in the middle. CDR3 sequence reads: CASSVSGDEQFF. The CDR3 DNA reads TGTGCCAGCAGCGTTAGCGGCGATGAGCAGTTCTTC.

This clonotype was recorded many times. The chain recombines TRBV6-2 or TRBV6-3 with TRBJ2-7, with TRBD2 matching 7 bases. The junction had 4 bases not matched to a gene; V was cut back by 6 bases and J by 2 bases. The CDR3 extends over 13 amino acids. Germline-derived CDR1 and CDR2 are MNHEY and SVGEGT. CDR3 nucleotide sequence: TGTGCCAGCAGCATGGGGGGGGCCTACGAGCAGTACTTC. As protein: CASSMGGAYEQYF.

This clonotype was seen repeatedly, ten times or more. As DNA, the CDR3 is TGTGCCAGCAGCCCCGGACCGGATGAGCAGTTCTTC. It specifies CASSPGPDEQFF. The genes are TRBV11-2 and TRBJ2-1, with D unresolved. CDR3 size: 12 residues. Germline V gene lookup returns CDR1 SGHAT and CDR2 FQNNGV. The V and J ends lost 5 bases and 8 bases respectively, with 10 bases between them.

There are many counts of this clonotype. V and J are TRBV2 and TRBJ2-1; 8 nucleotides line up with TRBD2. CDR1 SNHLY and CDR2 FYNNEI come from the germline V gene. The CDR3 runs 15 residues. J gave up 0 bases and V 6 bases, and 4 bases lay outside the gene matches. The CDR3 sequence: CASRTSGSSYNEQFF. The CDR3, as DNA: TGTGCCAGCAGAACTAGCGGAAGCTCCTACAATGAGCAGTTCTTC.

This clonotype was counted many times. The CDR3 sequence: CASSQEFSGTGDNTIYF. The CDR3 DNA follows: TGTGCCAGCAGCCAAGAATTCTCAGGGACAGGGGATAACACCATATATTTT. The chain has TRBV3-1 and TRBJ1-3, with 10 bases identical to TRBD1. The germline gives CDR1 LGHDT, CDR2 YNNKEL (reference sequence). CDR3 length: 17 amino acids. V trimming: 0 bases; J trimming: 7 bases; junction bases outside the gene matches: 9.